This is a list of T cell receptor beta chains from one sample in a study of cytomegalovirus exposure and HLA in healthy donors. TCRdb's table, derived via immunoSEQ multiplex PCR, lists solely in-frame clones and lacks some. The sample has about 130,000 clones; over 65% are singletons. Sequencing was done on a sample of PBMCs. These TCRs come from a young man in good health and CMV-seropositive. CDR3s leave out the opening cysteine and the closing phenylalanine or tryptophan. A row's size may be missing; if present it is once, few, many or a size class.

CDR3 protein	J gene	CDR3 length	V gene	clone size
ASSYGGGGGPDTQY	TRBJ2-3	14	TRBV6-5	NA
ASSLDTGDRPYEQY	TRBJ2-7	14	TRBV5-4	NA
ASRGAAWGPLH	TRBJ1-6	11	TRBV25-1	NA
ASWIEGRSNQPQH	TRBJ1-5	13	TRBV28	NA
ASGEGTGFYNEQF	TRBJ2-1	13	TRBV19	NA
ASSPNRGLEDGYT	TRBJ1-2	13	TRBV7-6	NA
ASSPTLQGKGETQY	TRBJ2-5	14	TRBV11-1	NA
ASSLPEGNQETQY	TRBJ2-5	13	TRBV5-1	once
ASSPGQGSQPQH	TRBJ1-5	12	TRBV6-5	few
ATKQNLNTEAF	TRBJ1-1	11	TRBV5-1	NA
ASSGGTVSSYEQY	TRBJ2-7	13	TRBV5-6	few
ASSQTSGDPDTQY	TRBJ2-3	13	TRBV5-1	NA
ASSLSQGAAYNEQF	TRBJ2-1	14	TRBV27	NA
AIGDTSYGYT	TRBJ1-2	10	TRBV10-3	once
ASSLVQADVGYT	TRBJ1-2	12	TRBV28	NA
ASSQQGGTNEKLF	TRBJ1-4	13	TRBV7-2	NA
ASSSRDRAGSGANVLT	TRBJ2-6	16	TRBV7-8	NA
ASSSAPAGGETQY	TRBJ2-5	13	TRBV11-2	NA
ASSPITGGNTGELF	TRBJ2-2	14	TRBV18	NA
AWSTGKPGNTIY	TRBJ1-3	12	TRBV30	NA
ASSSPDISSGNTIY	TRBJ1-3	14	TRBV7-2	NA
ASSSGTSNTGELF	TRBJ2-2	13	TRBV7-9	NA
ASSRTQGRFPEAF	TRBJ1-1	13	TRBV14	NA
ASSLPGSSTPTDTQY	TRBJ2-3	15	TRBV2	NA
AWIGGINYGYT	TRBJ1-2	11	TRBV30	NA
ASSQSEDSLAGELF	TRBJ2-2	14	TRBV4-1	NA
ASSLTGKGYT	TRBJ1-2	10	TRBV28	NA
ASSLGSLQNSPLH	TRBJ1-6	13	TRBV5-1	NA
ASSSLGEGEQY	TRBJ2-7	11	TRBV27	NA
ASSYGTVSGNTIY	TRBJ1-3	13	TRBV6-5	NA
ASSASGFPIPAQH	TRBJ1-5	13	TRBV28	NA
ASSDSGGSNQPQH	TRBJ1-5	13	TRBV10-2	many
SASPGDTQY	TRBJ2-3	9	TRBV20-1	NA
ASSPLTGMKVNTEAF	TRBJ1-1	15	TRBV11-2	NA
ASSSYEDRGN	TRBJ2-5	10	TRBV28	NA